The 27 T cell receptor beta chains reported below all come from one sample, sequenced in a study of T cell responses to AZD1222 COVID-19 vaccine. The assay was immunoSEQ multiplex PCR, and TCRdb's table has in-frame clones only and misses some. The sample lists about 150,000 clones, 90% seen once, with about 2.8% in the top ten. This specimen was peripheral blood, taken on day 0 of AZD1222 vaccination. These receptors all stem from an adult in good health.

CDR3 sequence reads: CATSRVTGGEQYF. The CDR3 region has the DNA TGTGCCACCAGCAGAGTGACAGGGGGCGAGCAGTACTTC. The chain uses TRBV15 and TRBJ2-7; 9 nucleotides match TRBD1. With V trimmed by 1 base and J by 6 bases, 1 base remained unmatched. The CDR3 extends over 13 amino acids. CDR1 and CDR2 from the germline V gene are LNHNV and YYDKDF (reference sequence).

This chain uses TRBV6-5 with TRBJ2-7, with TRBD1 matching over 7 bases. The CDR3 extends over 12 amino acids. The V gene's germline CDR1 is MNHEY and CDR2 SVGAGI. V lost 8 bases and J lost 2; bases outside the gene matches: 3. CDR3 loop: CASSQGPYEQYF. In nucleotides, the CDR3 is TGTGCCAGCTCACAGGGGCCCTACGAGCAGTACTTC.

For the CDR3, the DNA is TGTGCCAGCAGCTTAAAGGCGGGGGGCCCCAGATACAATGAGCAGTTCTTC. Its translation is CASSLKAGGPRYNEQFF. V and J are TRBV11-3 and TRBJ2-1, with 8 bases fitting TRBD2. Germline V CDR1 and CDR2: SGHNT, YENEEA. V was clipped by 2 bases and J by 4 bases; unmatched bases: 10. The CDR3 loop spans 17 amino acids.

This chain links TRBV11-2 with TRBJ2-7; D is undetermined. Germline V CDR1 and CDR2: SGHAT, FQNNGV. The CDR3 extends over 14 amino acids. V lost 5 bases, J lost 11 bases, and 22 bases lay in between. CDR3 loop: CASSLYGAPLMEYF. In nucleotides, the CDR3 is TGTGCCAGCAGCCTTTACGGCGCTCCTTTAATGGAGTACTTC. The whole variable domain, filled in from reference TRBV11-2 and TRBJ2-7, reads EAGVAQSPRYKIIEKRQSVAFWCNPISGHATLYWYQQILGQGPKLLIQFQNNGVVDDSQLPKDRFSAERLKGVDSTLKIQPAKLEDSAVYLCASSLYGAPLMEYFGPGTRLTVT.

The chain couples TRBV7-8 to TRBJ1-5, with a weak D call TRBD1 (5 bases). Germline CDR1 and CDR2: SGHVS and FQNEAQ. CDR3 length equals 15 residues. Trimming left V 1 base short and J 3 bases short, with 10 bases between. The CDR3 coding sequence is TGTGCCAGCAGCTTAGTTAGGGGTAACAATCAGCCCCAGCATTTT. Amino acid sequence: CASSLVRGNNQPQHF. The variable domain in full, completed from reference TRBV7-8 and TRBJ1-5, reads GAGVSQSPRYKVAKRGQDVALRCDPISGHVSLFWYQQALGQGPEFLTYFQNEAQLDKSGLPSDRFFAERPEGSVSTLKIQRTQQEDSAVYLCASSLVRGNNQPQHFGDGTRLSIL.

The V and J genes are TRBV18 and TRBJ2-7; TRBD1 is a possible D gene (6 bases). This CDR3 is built from 15 residues. Germline values: CDR1 KGHSH, CDR2 LQKENI. The V and J ends lost 2 bases and 7 bases respectively, with 18 bases between them. CDR3 nucleotides: TGTGCCAGCTCACCAAACTCGGCAGGGGCGGAGGAGCAGTACTTC. Translation gives CASSPNSAGAEEQYF.

The rearrangement uses TRBV2 and TRBJ1-1; D uncertain. CDR3 length: 16 residues. V was cut by 0 bases and J by 5 bases, with 16 bases left in between. Per the germline V gene, CDR1 is SNHLY and CDR2 is FYNNEI. The CDR3 DNA follows: TGTGCCAGCAGTGAAGCGTATGGTTCGAAAGAGACTGAAGCTTTCTTT. It translates to CASSEAYGSKETEAFF.

The chain joins TRBV5-1 to TRBJ2-3; D uncertain. CDR1 and CDR2 from the germline V gene are SGHRS and YFSETQ. The CDR3 loop spans 16 amino acids. V was clipped by 0 bases and J by 2 bases, with 13 bases between them. CDR3 bases: TGCGCCAGCAGCTTGGGCAGCGCCTCTTTCACAGATACGCAGTATTTT. It translates to CASSLGSASFTDTQYF.

V is TRBV5-1 and J is TRBJ2-3; D unresolved. Germline values: CDR1 SGHRS, CDR2 YFSETQ. Trimming removed 0 bases from V and 2 bases from J, with 7 bases in between. The CDR3 has 14 residues. The CDR3 nucleotides read TGCGCCAGCAGCTTGGTGACGGTCACAGATACGCAGTATTTT. Residues: CASSLVTVTDTQYF.

The genes are TRBV7-2 and TRBJ1-3; D unclear. Germline loops: CDR1 SGHTA, CDR2 FQGNSA. V lost 5 bases to trimming and J lost 4 bases, with 15 bases between them. This CDR3 spans 15 amino acids. The CDR3: CASSLDHDGGNTIYF. The CDR3, as DNA: TGTGCCAGCAGCCTGGACCACGATGGGGGAAACACCATATATTTT.

This clone was seen once. The genes are TRBV5-4 and TRBJ1-5; D uncertain. Germline lookup yields CDR1 SGHNT and CDR2 YYREEE (reference sequence). CDR3 length: 13 amino acids. V lost 7 bases and J lost 1, with 9 bases in between. CDR3 bases: TGTGCCAGCTCAGTCGACAGCAATCAGCCCCAGCATTTT. This gives the protein CASSVDSNQPQHF. The full variable domain, in which reference TRBV5-4 and TRBJ1-5 provide the parts outside the CDR3, is ETGVTQSPTHLIKTRGQQVTLRCSSQSGHNTVSWYQQALGQGPQFIFQYYREEENGRGNFPPRFSGLQFPNYSSELNVNALELDDSALYLCASSVDSNQPQHFGDGTRLSIL.

This clone was observed a single time. The chain employs TRBV30 and TRBJ1-5; no reliable D call. Germline V gene data show CDR1 as GTSNPN and CDR2 as SVGIG (reference sequence). The CDR3 length is 15 residues. V was trimmed by 2 bases and J by 7 bases, leaving 18 bases between them. Here the CDR3 reads CAWSLEGPIQQPQHF. CDR3 nucleotides: TGTGCCTGGAGTTTGGAGGGCCCCATCCAACAGCCCCAGCATTTT. Supplemented by reference TRBV30 and TRBJ1-5, the full variable domain reads SQTIHQWPATLVQPVGSPLSLECTVEGTSNPNLYWYRQAAGRGLQLLFYSVGIGQISSEVPQNLSASRPQDRQFILSSKKLLLSDSGFYLCAWSLEGPIQQPQHFGDGTRLSIL.

V is TRBV21-1 and J is TRBJ1-5. TRBV21-1 is annotated as a pseudogene. This CDR3 is 17 amino acids long. CDR3 in amino acids: CASSKPSQGLGLQPQHF. The CDR3, as DNA: TGTGCCAGCAGCAAACCTAGCCAGGGACTAGGGCTGCAGCCCCAGCATTTT.

This clone has just a few counts. The chain uses TRBV6-5 and TRBJ1-1; 7 positions agree with TRBD1. V lost 7 bases to trimming and J lost 11 bases; unmatched junction nucleotides: 10. Per the germline V gene, CDR1 is MNHEY and CDR2 is SVGAGI. The CDR3 runs to 12 residues. DNA of the CDR3: TGTGCCAGCACCCTTTTGACAGGGTGGGCTTTCTTT. Its protein is CASTLLTGWAFF.

The chain has TRBV19 and TRBJ2-7; D gene ambiguous. The germline V and J ends were trimmed by 4 bases and 4 bases, with 17 bases remaining between them. The CDR3 spans 15 residues. Per the germline V gene, CDR1 is LNHDA and CDR2 is SQIVND (reference sequence). In DNA, the CDR3 is TGTGCCAGTAGTACCCTTAACCAGCAAGGTTACGAGCAGTACTTC. Its protein is CASSTLNQQGYEQYF. Drawing the rest from reference TRBV19 and TRBJ2-7, the complete variable domain is DGGITQSPKYLFRKEGQNVTLSCEQNLNHDAMYWYRQDPGQGLRLIYYSQIVNDFQKGDIAEGYSVSREKKESFPLTVTSAQKNPTAFYLCASSTLNQQGYEQYFGPGTRLTVT.

The rearrangement links TRBV29-1 to TRBJ2-7, with D perhaps matching TRBD2 (6 bases). The CDR3 has 11 residues. V was shortened by 3 bases and J by 6 bases, with 9 bases between the two germline ends. Germline V lookup: CDR1 SQVTM, CDR2 ANQGSEA. The CDR3 bases are TGCAGCGTTGATCAGGAGGGCGAGCAGTACTTC. Encoded protein: CSVDQEGEQYF.

CDR3 in DNA: TGTGCCAGCAGCTTAGATGGCATCAACCAAGAGACCCAGTACTTC. It translates to CASSLDGINQETQYF. This chain uses TRBV7-8 with TRBJ2-5, with D hard to call. There are 15 residues in the CDR3. CDR1 and CDR2 (germline): SGHVS, FQNEAQ. V was clipped by 1 base and J by 0 bases, with 9 bases between them.

This clone occurred many times. The chain recombines TRBV6-5 with TRBJ1-2, with D uncertain. Germline V lookup: CDR1 MNHEY, CDR2 SVGAGI. The CDR3 runs 11 residues. The V end lost 2 bases, the J end lost 5 bases, and 3 bases lay between the germline ends. The CDR3 sequence is CASSYEYGYTF. DNA for the CDR3: TGTGCCAGCAGTTACGAGTATGGCTACACCTTC.

V and J are TRBV5-1 and TRBJ1-1; tentative D call: TRBD1 (6 bases). CDR1 SGHRS and CDR2 YFSETQ come from the germline V gene. This CDR3 comprises 15 residues. Trimming shortened V by 0 bases and J by 3 bases, and 12 bases separated the two germline ends. CDR3 sequence reads: CASSLARGADTEAFF. The CDR3 DNA follows: TGCGCCAGCAGCTTGGCTAGGGGGGCTGACACTGAAGCTTTCTTT.

This rearrangement joins TRBV6-2 or TRBV6-3 to TRBJ2-5, with 9 bases fitting TRBD1. This CDR3 spans 13 amino acids. Germline V lookup: CDR1 MNHEY, CDR2 SVGEGT. Losses at the gene ends were 6 bases for V and 7 bases for J; bases not matched to a gene: 6. The CDR3 loop is CASSPGTGLTQYF. The CDR3 nucleotides are TGTGCCAGCAGCCCCGGGACAGGGTTGACCCAGTACTTC.

This chain links TRBV7-2 with TRBJ2-1, with TRBD2 as a possible D gene (5 bases). Between the trimmed V and J ends, which lost 5 bases and 9 bases, there was a span of 20 bases. The CDR3 spans 15 residues. Germline V gene lookup returns CDR1 SGHTA and CDR2 FQGNSA. The CDR3 region has the DNA TGTGCCAGCAGCCCCCAAAGTGGGGAGACACGTGAGCAGTTCTTC. Translated: CASSPQSGETREQFF.

V usage is TRBV15 and J usage is TRBJ2-3; D is perhaps TRBD1 or TRBD2 (5 bases each). V lost 0 bases to trimming and J lost 2 bases, with 9 bases between them. CDR3 length: 15 amino acids. Germline V gene data show CDR1 as LNHNV and CDR2 as YYDKDF (reference sequence). The CDR3 reads CATSRDGGNTDTQYF. The CDR3 DNA reads as TGTGCCACCAGCAGAGATGGGGGAAACACAGATACGCAGTATTTT. The whole variable domain, filled in from reference TRBV15 and TRBJ2-3, reads DAMVIQNPRYQVTQFGKPVTLSCSQTLNHNVMYWYQQKSSQAPKLLFHYYDKDFNNEADTPDNFQSRRPNTSFCFLDIRSPGLGDTAMYLCATSRDGGNTDTQYFGPGTRLTVL.

This chain uses TRBV29-1 with TRBJ1-2; 8 bases line up with TRBD1. The CDR3 totals 12 residues. V was clipped by 4 bases and J by 6 bases; unmatched bases: 4. Germline values: CDR1 SQVTM, CDR2 ANQGSEA. The CDR3: CSVGRQGHGYTF. The CDR3 DNA reads as TGCAGCGTTGGCAGACAGGGGCATGGCTACACCTTC.

This rearrangement joins TRBV5-6 to TRBJ2-7, with D perhaps assigned TRBD1 or TRBD2 (5 bases each). Trimming left V 0 bases short and J 7 bases short, with 11 bases between. The CDR3 is 13 residues long. Germline V gene lookup returns CDR1 SGHDT and CDR2 YYEEEE. CDR3 coding DNA: TGTGCCAGCAGCTTGGGGACACTAGGAGAGCAGTACTTC. This encodes CASSLGTLGEQYF.

Only a few counts were recorded for this clone. The chain recombines TRBV7-9 with TRBJ1-2; D might be TRBD1 (6 bases). Germline CDR1 is SEHNR and CDR2 is FQNEAQ (reference sequence). This CDR3 spans 17 amino acids. V lost 0 bases to trimming and J lost 3 bases, with 17 bases between them. The CDR3 loop reads CASSLAGRQGWDYGYTF. CDR3 coding DNA: TGTGCCAGCAGCTTAGCGGGGCGTCAGGGGTGGGACTATGGCTACACCTTC. The whole variable domain, remainder taken from reference TRBV7-9 and TRBJ1-2, is DTGVSQNPRHKITKRGQNVTFRCDPISEHNRLYWYRQTLGQGPEFLTYFQNEAQLEKSRLLSDRFSAERPKGSFSTLEIQRTEQGDSAMYLCASSLAGRQGWDYGYTFGSGTRLTVV.

The table lists this clone with a count of one. At one end the junction does not follow the germline gene, possibly because of a read error. The chain combines TRBV25-1 with TRBJ1-2; the D gene is possibly TRBD1 (6 bases). Germline V gene lookup returns CDR1 MGHDK and CDR2 SYGVNS. The CDR3 loop spans 12 amino acids. CDR3 region: CASSDRAGGSIF. The CDR3 DNA sequence: TGTGCCAGCAGTGACCGAGCGGGGGGCAGTATCTTC.

The chain has TRBV7-2 and TRBJ1-6; D is ambiguous. The CDR3 has 15 residues. CDR1 and CDR2 from the germline V gene are SGHTA and FQGNSA. V was cut by 2 bases and J by 8 bases, with 13 bases left in between. CDR3 DNA: TGTGCCAGCAGCTTAAGTTCCGGCGGATATTCACCCCTCCACTTT. This codes for CASSLSSGGYSPLHF.